The 16 T cell receptor beta chains given below trace back to one sample, sequenced in a study of CD4 T cells in relation to SARS-CoV-2 and coronaviruses. These receptors are not linked to any known antigen. Before the COVID-19 pandemic, during about 2011-2019, CD4+ T cells were taken from unexposed donors. CD4+ T cells were isolated from the cells after about nine days of culture. Profiling relied on immunoSEQ multiplex PCR, and the TCRdb table lists in-frame clones only, not all of them. The sample shows tens of thousands of clones, about 75% of them seen only once. The sample was CD4+ T cells from PBMCs, cultured in vitro. Receptors originate from a human donor in good health.

V is TRBV18 and J is TRBJ2-5; 8 bases map to TRBD1. Germline V gene lookup returns CDR1 KGHSH and CDR2 LQKENI. The CDR3 runs to 17 residues. V trimming: 0 bases; J trimming: 5 bases; junction bases outside the gene matches: 11. The CDR3 is CASSPPGQAGGGETQYF. The CDR3 DNA follows: TGTGCCAGCTCACCACCGGGACAGGCCGGAGGGGGGGAGACCCAGTACTTC. Based on the CDR3 plus reference TRBV18 and TRBJ2-5, the full variable domain is NAGVMQNPRHLVRRRGQEARLRCSPMKGHSHVYWYRQLPEEGLKFMVYLQKENIIDESGMPKERFSAEFPKEGPSILRIQQVVRGDSAAYFCASSPPGQAGGGETQYFGPGTRLLVL.

V usage is TRBV24-1 and J usage is TRBJ2-3; TRBD1 agrees at 7 bases. Germline assignment: CDR1 KGHDR and CDR2 SFDVKD. The CDR3 spans 15 residues. With 0 bases clipped from V and 2 bases from J, the junction kept 1 base outside the gene matches. The CDR3 DNA reads as TGTGCCACCAGTGATTTGCAGGGGGACACAGATACGCAGTATTTT. It translates to CATSDLQGDTDTQYF.

V gene TRBV11-2 combines with J gene TRBJ1-2; D call uncertain. The CDR3 contains 16 residues. Germline V gives CDR1 SGHAT, CDR2 FQNNGV. Deletions cut 1 base from V and 4 bases from J, with 16 bases between. The chain's CDR3 is CASSLVRARLGYGYTF. The DNA for the CDR3 is TGTGCCAGCAGCTTAGTCCGGGCACGACTGGGCTATGGCTACACCTTC.

This clone was detected only once. The V and J genes are TRBV14 and TRBJ2-7, with D possibly TRBD2 on 6 matching bases. The CDR3 has 16 residues. The V end lost 0 bases, the J end lost 7 bases, and 19 bases lay between the germline ends. CDR1 is SGHDN and CDR2 is FVKESK in the germline V gene. CDR3 DNA sequence: TGTGCCAGCAGCCAAGATCTAAGACTAGGGGCCTTAGAGCAGTACTTC. Translated: CASSQDLRLGALEQYF.

This chain uses TRBV2 with TRBJ1-1; D unclear. V was clipped by 4 bases and J by 0 bases, with 9 bases between them. The germline V gene has CDR1 SNHLY and CDR2 FYNNEI. This CDR3 contains 14 residues. The DNA for the CDR3 is TGTGCCAGCAGTGCCATTAGGATGAACACTGAAGCTTTCTTT. Translation gives CASSAIRMNTEAFF.

The chain links TRBV6-2 or TRBV6-3 to TRBJ1-2; D is possibly TRBD1 (6 bases). This CDR3 has 15 residues. Germline V gene lookup returns CDR1 MNHEY and CDR2 SVGEGT. V was trimmed by 2 bases and J by 4 bases, leaving 14 bases between them. The CDR3 DNA sequence: TGTGCCAGCAGTTACGGTGTAGGGGGAGGCTATGGCTACACCTTC. Encoded protein: CASSYGVGGGYGYTF.

The chain has TRBV28 and TRBJ1-4; no reliable D call. This CDR3 contains 19 residues. Trimming stripped 3 bases from V and 0 bases from J, with 20 bases between. The germline CDR1 and CDR2 sequences are MDHEN and SYDVKM. The CDR3 region is CASSFKVGEPAATNEKLFF. The CDR3 DNA sequence: TGTGCCAGCAGTTTCAAGGTTGGGGAGCCCGCCGCAACTAATGAAAAACTGTTTTTT. The full variable domain, completed using reference TRBV28 and TRBJ1-4, is DVKVTQSSRYLVKRTGEKVFLECVQDMDHENMFWYRQDPGLGLRLIYFSYDVKMKEKGDIPEGYSVSREKKERFSLILESASTNQTSMYLCASSFKVGEPAATNEKLFFGSGTQLSVL.

CDR3 coding DNA: TGTGCCAGCAAAGGACAGGGGGCGTCAGATACGCAGTATTTT. Translation: CASKGQGASDTQYF. V is TRBV6-4 and J is TRBJ2-3; 11 nucleotides line up with TRBD1. The CDR3 spans 14 residues. The germline CDR1 and CDR2 sequences are MRHNA and SNTAGT. V dropped 7 bases and J dropped 4; count of bases not matched to a gene: 4.

The chain links TRBV5-1 to TRBJ2-7, with a weak D call TRBD2 (7 bases). V lost 7 bases and J lost 0, with 14 bases in between. CDR1 is SGHRS and CDR2 is YFSETQ in the germline V gene. CDR3 length: 14 residues. CDR3 nucleotides: TGCGCCAGCTATGAGGGGGGGCGCTCCTACGAGCAGTACTTC. Its translation: CASYEGGRSYEQYF.

The rearrangement links TRBV28 to TRBJ1-3; TRBD1 matches 9 bases. The V segment lost 8 bases and the J segment 7 bases; nucleotides outside the gene matches: 15. Germline CDR1 is MDHEN and CDR2 is SYDVKM. The CDR3 runs to 16 residues. The CDR3 region is CASAGAPGQGRNTIYF. CDR3 sequence (DNA): TGTGCCAGCGCAGGAGCTCCGGGACAGGGTCGTAACACCATATATTTT.

The chain links TRBV6-5 to TRBJ2-2; D unclear. The ends were cut back, 6 bases at V and 7 bases at J, with 12 bases in the middle. The CDR3 consists of 13 residues. Germline values: CDR1 MNHEY, CDR2 SVGAGI. As DNA, the CDR3 is TGTGCCAGCAGGGATTTGTTGGTCGGGGAGCTGTTTTTT. It yields the protein CASRDLLVGELFF.

The chain is built from TRBV21-1 and TRBJ2-7. TRBV21-1 is classified as a pseudogene. The length of the CDR3 is 13 residues. Here the CDR3 reads CASSKHPAYEQYF. Here the CDR3 DNA reads TGTGCCAGCAGCAAACACCCTGCATACGAGCAGTACTTC.

This clone came up once. V gene TRBV6-1 combines with J gene TRBJ1-4, with D tentatively TRBD1 (6 bases). CDR1 is MNHNS and CDR2 is SASEGT in the germline V gene. With 4 bases removed from V and 0 bases from J, the gap between germline ends came to 12 bases. This CDR3 is built from 16 residues. The chain's CDR3 is CASSGTELATNEKLFF. CDR3 nucleotide sequence: TGTGCCAGCAGTGGGACAGAACTAGCAACTAATGAAAAACTGTTTTTT.

The chain employs TRBV18 and TRBJ2-2; no firm D call. CDR3 size: 15 residues. Germline V gene sequence: CDR1 KGHSH, CDR2 LQKENI. Trimming removed 0 bases from V and 8 bases from J, with 13 bases in between. In DNA form, the CDR3 reads TGTGCCAGCTCACCACCGAATCCGGTTGGGGGGGAGCTGTTTTTT. It specifies CASSPPNPVGGELFF.

This chain joins TRBV2 and TRBJ1-3; 9 bases agree with TRBD1. CDR1 and CDR2 (germline): SNHLY, FYNNEI. The J segment lost 4 bases and the V segment lost 5 bases, leaving 9 bases of the junction unmatched. CDR3 size: 16 residues. CDR3 amino acids: CASSRTGTGMGNTIYF. For the CDR3, the DNA is TGTGCCAGCAGTCGGACCGGGACAGGGATGGGAAACACCATATATTTT.

The CDR3 here is CASSNQHVSRNTEAFF. The DNA for the CDR3 is TGTGCCAGTAGTAACCAGCACGTGTCTAGGAACACTGAAGCTTTCTTT. This chain joins TRBV19 and TRBJ1-1, with unresolved D. The V gene's germline CDR1 is LNHDA and CDR2 SQIVND (reference sequence). This CDR3 comprises 16 residues. V was pared by 4 bases and J by 1 base, with 16 bases between.